This TCR beta chain was sequenced during a study of CD8 T cells in ankylosing spondylitis. General study points: Blood from ankylosing spondylitis patients appeared to carry a characteristic roughly 8-variant TCR beta motif. Disease-linked clones, CD8+, were relatively rare in peripheral blood. Within matched ankylosing spondylitis synovial fluid, disease-linked clones were reportedly significantly enriched.

For this clonotype: What it binds is unknown.

Quantitative 5'-RACE was performed with molecular barcodes, and it yielded the TCR beta libraries. MiXCR, applied by TCRdb to the 5' RACE reads, yields one record per CDR3 protein. This sample has just under 350,000 distinct CDR3 sequences; 14% to 15% occur once, and the top ten carry about 1%. Per the germline V gene, CDR1 is SGHTA and CDR2 is FQGNSA. Between the trimmed V and J ends, which lost 2 bases and 7 bases, there was a span of 14 bases. The CDR3 contains 14 residues. This TCR came from a male donor with ankylosing spondylitis or in good health (not recorded which). The chain has TRBV7-2 and TRBJ2-5; maybe TRBD1 (5 bases). Sequencing was carried out using blood, either unsorted or a sorted T cell fraction (not recorded which). CDR3 sequence (DNA): TGTGCCAGCAGCTTAAAATGGCCTCAGGGGACCCAGTACTTC. This codes for CASSLKWPQGTQYF.